The rows below give T cell receptor beta chains drawn from one sample of a study of Ad26.COV2.S vaccination and SARS-CoV-2 variants. The assay was immunoSEQ multiplex PCR, and TCRdb's table has in-frame clones only and misses some. The table has 350,000 to 450,000 clones, just over 90% seen once. This material consisted of peripheral blood, taken after recovery from COVID-19. The receptors shown here come from a human donor who had recovered from COVID-19. The CDR3 runs from the conserved cysteine through the conserved F or W. Fields, in order: V gene, clone size, D gene, J gene, CDR3 length, CDR3 protein, CDR3 DNA. The D gene is left open where the match is weak. Clone sizes are given selectively: once, few, many, or a class where the clone is expanded.

TRBV7-3,.,TRBD2,TRBJ2-5,18,CASSPQGGRGGRRETQYF,TGTGCCAGCAGCCCCCAAGGGGGGCGGGGGGGCAGGAGAGAGACCCAGTACTTC
TRBV12-3/TRBV12-4,.,.,TRBJ2-2,11,CASLGTGELFF,TGTGCCAGCCTGGGAACCGGGGAGCTGTTTTTT
TRBV27,.,.,TRBJ2-1,18,CASSFSPEMRSSYNEQFF,TGTGCCAGCAGTTTTTCCCCTGAGATGAGGAGCTCCTACAATGAGCAGTTCTTC
TRBV11-2,.,TRBD1,TRBJ1-5,17,CASRLCPRGGLYQPQHF,TGTGCCAGCAGGCTATGCCCCAGGGGGGGCCTGTATCAGCCCCAGCATTTT
TRBV9,.,.,TRBJ1-2,13,CASSVSGNYGYTF,TGTGCCAGCAGCGTATCAGGGAACTATGGCTACACCTTC
TRBV3-1/TRBV3-2,.,.,TRBJ2-5,12,CASSPLGKTQYF,TGTGCCAGCAGCCCTCTGGGGAAGACCCAGTACTTC
TRBV6-2/TRBV6-3,.,TRBD1,TRBJ1-2,15,CASSPRTGFNYGYTF,TGTGCCAGCAGTCCCCGGACAGGGTTCAACTATGGCTACACCTTC
TRBV21-1,.,.,TRBJ2-1,17,CASSAPGLAGDYNEQFF,TGTGCCAGCAGCGCCCCGGGACTAGCGGGGGATTACAATGAGCAGTTCTTC
TRBV7-8,.,TRBD1,TRBJ1-3,18,CASSSGTGASFSGNTIYF,TGTGCCAGCAGTTCCGGGACAGGCGCTTCTTTCTCTGGAAACACCATATATTTT
TRBV7-3,.,TRBD1,TRBJ1-1,13,CASSSQGDTEAFF,TGTGCCAGCAGCTCACAGGGGGACACTGAAGCTTTCTTT
TRBV9,.,.,TRBJ1-4,13,CASSVGPSEKLFF,TGTGCCAGCAGCGTAGGGCCCTCCGAAAAACTGTTTTTT
TRBV2,once,.,TRBJ2-1,13,CASSEDRNNEQFF,TGTGCCAGCAGTGAAGACAGGAACAATGAGCAGTTCTTC
TRBV7-2,.,TRBD2,TRBJ2-1,17,CASSLAVGTSSYNEQFF,TGTGCCAGCAGCTTAGCGGTGGGGACTAGCTCCTACAATGAGCAGTTCTTC
TRBV19,.,TRBD2,TRBJ2-1,22,CASSMTGMGTSGGPTLNNEQFF,TGTGCCAGTAGCATGACAGGGATGGGGACTAGCGGGGGCCCTACCTTGAACAATGAGCAGTTCTTC
TRBV10-2,.,.,TRBJ1-5,17,CASSGFVQGQEHQPQHF,TGCGCCAGCAGTGGGTTCGTACAGGGTCAAGAACATCAGCCCCAGCATTTT
TRBV6-1,few,.,TRBJ1-2,13,CASSDRGSYGYTF,TGTGCCAGCAGTGATAGGGGTTCCTATGGCTACACCTTC
TRBV11-2,.,.,TRBJ2-1,14,CASSPPPTGIEQFF,TGTGCCAGCAGCCCGCCCCCCACCGGGATCGAGCAGTTCTTC
TRBV27,few,TRBD2,TRBJ2-2,14,CASSLAGGTGELFF,TGTGCCAGCAGTTTAGCGGGGGGGACCGGGGAGCTGTTTTTT
TRBV7-8,.,.,TRBJ2-3,12,CASSLTDNTQYF,TGTGCCAGCAGCTTGACCGATAATACGCAGTATTTT
TRBV9,.,.,TRBJ2-7,15,CASSVDDRGGYEQYF,TGTGCCAGCAGCGTAGACGACAGGGGAGGGTACGAGCAGTACTTC
TRBV27,.,TRBD1,TRBJ1-1,14,CASSLRTGSLETFF,TGTGCCAGCAGTTTACGGACAGGGAGTTTGGAAACTTTCTTT
TRBV18,.,.,TRBJ1-2,12,CASSPSGDGYTF,TGTGCCAGCTCCCCGTCCGGGGATGGCTACACCTTC
TRBV6-5,.,.,TRBJ1-4,16,CASSYQTLGAHEKLFF,TGTGCCAGCAGTTACCAGACTTTGGGCGCCCATGAAAAACTGTTTTTT
TRBV15,once,.,TRBJ1-4,12,CATSRSGTELFF,TGTGCCACCAGCAGATCCGGGACGGAACTGTTTTTT
TRBV15,.,.,TRBJ1-4,12,CATSGNKEKLFF,TGTGCCACCAGCGGAAACAAGGAAAAACTGTTTTTT
TRBV5-1,.,.,TRBJ2-7,13,CASSLSVSYEQYF,TGCGCCAGCAGCTTGTCAGTCTCCTACGAGCAGTACTTC
TRBV19,.,.,TRBJ1-2,15,CASSQDSGTNYGYTF,TGTGCCAGTAGCCAGGACAGCGGCACTAACTATGGCTACACCTTC
TRBV29-1,.,TRBD1,TRBJ1-5,13,CSVATGVYQPQHF,TGCAGCGTAGCGACAGGGGTCTATCAGCCCCAGCATTTT
TRBV7-2,.,.,TRBJ2-5,12,CASSFFAETQYF,TGTGCCAGCAGCTTTTTTGCAGAGACCCAGTACTTC